Below, 10 T cell receptor beta chains from the same sample are listed, as sequenced in a study of OX40 agonist ivuxolimab in advanced cancers. Assay: immunoSEQ multiplex PCR; the TCRdb copy retains only in-frame clones and omits some. This sample carries 20,000 to 30,000 clones, about 90% of them seen once, and the ten largest clones take approximately 19%. This material consisted of CD4+ or CD8+ T cells sorted from blood, taken in a trial of the OX40 agonist ivuxolimab. The receptors were gathered from an adult with an advanced solid tumor such as melanoma, head and neck, liver or kidney cancer.

The chain uses TRBV27 and TRBJ2-1; D call uncertain. The ends were cut back, 0 bases at V and 4 bases at J, with 7 bases in the middle. Germline V CDR1 and CDR2: MNHEY, SMNVEV (reference sequence). CDR3 size: 14 residues. CDR3 loop: CASSLSATYNEQFF. DNA of the CDR3: TGTGCCAGCAGTTTATCGGCTACTTACAATGAGCAGTTCTTC.

The rearrangement links TRBV7-2 to TRBJ2-1; 9 bases map to TRBD2. V lost 5 bases, J lost 4 bases, and 6 bases stayed unmatched. CDR1 is SGHTA and CDR2 is FQGNSA in the germline V gene. The CDR3 covers 15 residues. The CDR3 DNA is TGTGCCAGCAGCCTCGGACTAGCGTATTACAATGAGCAGTTCTTC. Translation gives CASSLGLAYYNEQFF.

CDR3 DNA sequence: TGTGCCAGCAGCGAGGAGGCTAGCGGGGGCTTCAGCACAGATACGCAGTATTTT. It is translated as CASSEEASGGFSTDTQYF. The chain is built from TRBV7-8 and TRBJ2-3; TRBD2 matches 10 bases. J gave up 0 bases and V 5 bases, and 11 bases lay outside the gene matches. The CDR3 is 18 residues long. The germline CDR1 and CDR2 sequences are SGHVS and FQNEAQ. Full variable domain (missing parts from reference TRBV7-8 and TRBJ2-3): GAGVSQSPRYKVAKRGQDVALRCDPISGHVSLFWYQQALGQGPEFLTYFQNEAQLDKSGLPSDRFFAERPEGSVSTLKIQRTQQEDSAVYLCASSEEASGGFSTDTQYFGPGTRLTVL.

This clone has a single count. The chain couples TRBV7-8 to TRBJ2-2; D is possibly TRBD2 (5 bases). Trimming took 0 bases from V and 1 from J, leaving 12 bases between them. In germline, CDR1 is SGHVS, CDR2 FQNEAQ. The CDR3 is 17 amino acids. The CDR3 sequence is CASSLAAGTVNTGELFF. CDR3 DNA sequence: TGTGCCAGCAGCTTAGCGGCGGGCACAGTGAACACCGGGGAGCTGTTTTTT. The full variable domain, completed using reference TRBV7-8 and TRBJ2-2, is GAGVSQSPRYKVAKRGQDVALRCDPISGHVSLFWYQQALGQGPEFLTYFQNEAQLDKSGLPSDRFFAERPEGSVSTLKIQRTQQEDSAVYLCASSLAAGTVNTGELFFGEGSRLTVL.

This clone was recorded only once. V usage is TRBV28 and J usage is TRBJ2-5; TRBD1 might be the D (6 bases). Germline V gene lookup returns CDR1 MDHEN and CDR2 SYDVKM. V gave up 8 bases and J gave up 5 bases, with 9 bases separating them. The CDR3 sequence is 11 residues long. The CDR3 region has the DNA TGTGCCAGCGCAGGGGAGGAGACCCAGTACTTC. Its protein is CASAGEETQYF.

The chain links TRBV7-9 to TRBJ2-1; D assignment may be TRBD1 or TRBD2 (5 bases each). The CDR3 has 15 amino acids. V was trimmed by 8 bases and J by 4 bases, leaving 18 bases between them. Germline values: CDR1 SEHNR, CDR2 FQNEAQ (reference sequence). CDR3 coding DNA: TGTGCCAGCGCATCCGGGGACCGATTATACAATGAGCAGTTCTTC. Residues: CASASGDRLYNEQFF.

V gene TRBV10-3 combines with J gene TRBJ2-1; D not resolved. With 2 bases removed from V and 9 bases from J, the gap between germline ends came to 11 bases. The CDR3 has 13 amino acids. Germline CDR1 ENHRY, CDR2 SYGVKD. This chain's CDR3 is CAISEVLRVEQFF. The CDR3 DNA reads as TGTGCCATCAGTGAGGTGCTTAGGGTTGAGCAGTTCTTC.

The rearrangement links TRBV27 to TRBJ2-2, with a weak D call TRBD1 (6 bases). There are 14 residues in the CDR3. Germline V CDR1 and CDR2: MNHEY, SMNVEV (reference sequence). Trimming removed 1 base at V and 3 bases at J, with 6 bases between. The CDR3 reads CASSLYRDTGELFF. In DNA form, the CDR3 reads TGTGCCAGCAGTTTATACAGGGACACCGGGGAGCTGTTTTTT.

This clone turned up a few times. V usage is TRBV4-2 and J usage is TRBJ2-6, with 7 bases aligning to TRBD1. V trimming: 2 bases; J trimming: 4 bases; junction bases outside the gene matches: 8. CDR1 is LGHNA and CDR2 is YNFKEQ in the germline V gene. CDR3 size: 17 residues. CDR3 coding DNA: TGTGCCAGCAGCCAACGACAGGGTCAGGGCGGGGCCAACGTCCTGACTTTC. Its translation is CASSQRQGQGGANVLTF.

This sequence joins TRBV4-3 and TRBJ2-1; 13 bases map to TRBD2. The length of the CDR3 is 19 residues. Germline CDR1 is LGHNA and CDR2 is YSLEER. Trimming took 1 base from V and 0 from J; bases not matched to a gene: 6. The CDR3 DNA sequence: TGCGCCAGCAGCCAAGTGGGGACTAGCGGGGTAAGCTCCTACAATGAGCAGTTCTTC. Translated, it gives CASSQVGTSGVSSYNEQFF.